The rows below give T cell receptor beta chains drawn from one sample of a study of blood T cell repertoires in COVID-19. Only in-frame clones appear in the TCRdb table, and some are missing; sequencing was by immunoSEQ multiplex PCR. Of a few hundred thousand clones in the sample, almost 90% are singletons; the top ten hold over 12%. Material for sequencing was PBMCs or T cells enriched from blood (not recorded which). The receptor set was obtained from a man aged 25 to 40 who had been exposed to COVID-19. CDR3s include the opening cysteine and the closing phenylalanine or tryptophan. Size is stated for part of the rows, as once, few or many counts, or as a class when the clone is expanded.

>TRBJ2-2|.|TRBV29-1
CSVVAGGTGELFF
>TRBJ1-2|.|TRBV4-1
CASSTSRGFNYGYTF
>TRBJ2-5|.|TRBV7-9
CASSTSGQGGAYSETQYF
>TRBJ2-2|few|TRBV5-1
CASSGTGRTGELFF
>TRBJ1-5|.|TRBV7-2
CASSPRTGGWGNQPQHF
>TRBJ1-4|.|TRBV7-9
CASSGVREKLFF
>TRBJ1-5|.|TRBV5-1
CASSLSSGNQPQHF
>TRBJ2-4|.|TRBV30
CAWSVQVRATNIQYF
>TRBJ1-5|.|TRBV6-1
CASSEAEGGNQPQHF
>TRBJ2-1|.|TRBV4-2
CASSPTSGGAYNEQFF
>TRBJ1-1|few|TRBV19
CASTPAGGWMNTEAFF
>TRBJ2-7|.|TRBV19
CASSLGDRAYEQYF
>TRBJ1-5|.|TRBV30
CAWGAGSNQPQHF
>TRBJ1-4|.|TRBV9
CASSGRESNEKLFF
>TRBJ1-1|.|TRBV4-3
CASSLKIRDTEAFF
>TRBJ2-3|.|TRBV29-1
CSVALTGPDTQYF
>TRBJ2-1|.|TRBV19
CASSIAGSGGAGEQFF
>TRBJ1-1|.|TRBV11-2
CASSLAQGAYTEAFF
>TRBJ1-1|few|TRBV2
CARPRGHIKSMNTEAFF
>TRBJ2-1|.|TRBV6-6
CASSYEVNEQFF
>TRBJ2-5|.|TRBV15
CATSRAGRDLETQYF
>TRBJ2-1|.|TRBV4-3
CASSQTASTSNEQFF
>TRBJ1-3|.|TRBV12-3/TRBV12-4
CASRGPGNTIYF
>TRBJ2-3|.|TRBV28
CASSPDWRGAGASTDTQYF
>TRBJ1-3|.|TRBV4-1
CASSQDGGFTGNTIYF
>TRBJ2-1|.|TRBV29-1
CSVEDRLAGGPNEQFF
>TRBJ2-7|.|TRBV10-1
CASSQRAGSYEQYF
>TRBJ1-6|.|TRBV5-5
CASSLERDSPLHF
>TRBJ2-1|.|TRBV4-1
CASSLDPGTILYNEQFF
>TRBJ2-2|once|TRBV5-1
CASQPGHPNTGELFF
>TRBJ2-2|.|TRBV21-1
CASSRGTAGTGELFF
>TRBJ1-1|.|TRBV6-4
CASRPSGAYTEAFF
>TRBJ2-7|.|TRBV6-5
CASESSDRVQQYF
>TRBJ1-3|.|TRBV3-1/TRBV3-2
CASSRATGNTIYF
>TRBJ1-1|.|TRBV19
CASSIGGGRNTEAFF
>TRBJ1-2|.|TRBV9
CASTYNRDYGYTF
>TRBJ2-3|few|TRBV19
CASSLRGYSSGGGRTDTQYF
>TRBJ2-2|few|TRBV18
CASSHRAPNTGELFF